In its sample, the clone carrying this TCR beta chain was seen a few times. CDR1 and CDR2 (germline): MGHRA, YSYEKL. This CDR3 region has 15 residues. V was clipped by 3 bases and J by 3 bases; unmatched bases: 7. The sample comes from a study of response to subunit inactivated influenza vaccine. Via MiXCR, TCRdb re-called the RT-PCR reads, giving one row per CDR3 protein. Of around 760,000 distinct CDR3 sequences listed, approximately 14% are singletons. The specimen comprised PBMCs from blood, sampled 14 to 15 days before vaccination. The rearrangement uses TRBV4-1 and TRBJ1-1, with TRBD1 matching 7 bases. The origin of this receptor is a man in his forties or fifties who received an inactivated influenza vaccine. The CDR3 here is CASSHRQGLDTEAFF. The CDR3 DNA reads as TGCGCCAGCAGCCACCGACAGGGATTGGACACTGAAGCTTTCTTT.